This is a list of T cell receptor beta chains from one sample in a study of cytomegalovirus exposure and HLA in healthy donors. Sequencing used immunoSEQ multiplex PCR; TCRdb keeps in-frame clones, though not all of them. Among about 230,000 clones listed, about 80% were seen once. Sequences were obtained from PBMCs. These receptor sequences come from a woman aged 60 to 75 in good health and CMV-seropositive. Each CDR3 is given with its conserved first and last residue. Each record gives: D gene, J gene, V gene, clone size, CDR3 protein, CDR3 DNA. D genes are given only for firm matches. The size field is filled for only some rows; it gives once, few, many or a size class.

D gene: -
J gene: TRBJ1-3
V gene: TRBV28
clone size: few
CDR3 protein: CASSLSVWRKTGNTIYF
CDR3 DNA: TGTGCCAGCAGTTTGTCGGTATGGCGGAAAACTGGAAACACCATATATTTT

D gene: TRBD1
J gene: TRBJ1-1
V gene: TRBV11-2
clone size: -
CDR3 protein: CASTLAGGNTEAFF
CDR3 DNA: TGTGCCAGCACCTTGGCAGGGGGGAACACTGAAGCTTTCTTT

D gene: -
J gene: TRBJ1-1
V gene: TRBV6-6
clone size: few
CDR3 protein: CASSPLGEAFF
CDR3 DNA: TGTGCCAGCAGTCCCCTCGGGGAAGCTTTCTTT

D gene: -
J gene: TRBJ2-5
V gene: TRBV7-9
clone size: -
CDR3 protein: CASSPQWTYQETQYF
CDR3 DNA: TGTGCCAGCAGCCCCCAGTGGACTTATCAAGAGACCCAGTACTTC

D gene: -
J gene: TRBJ2-1
V gene: TRBV10-1
clone size: -
CDR3 protein: CASSAQQGVEQFF
CDR3 DNA: TGCGCCAGCAGTGCCCAACAGGGAGTTGAGCAGTTCTTC

D gene: TRBD1
J gene: TRBJ1-2
V gene: TRBV7-2
clone size: -
CDR3 protein: CASSFRTGTNYGYTF
CDR3 DNA: TGTGCCAGCAGCTTCCGGACAGGGACGAACTATGGCTACACCTTC

D gene: -
J gene: TRBJ2-1
V gene: TRBV18
clone size: -
CDR3 protein: CASSLAANYNEQFF
CDR3 DNA: TGTGCCAGCTCACTGGCGGCCAACTACAATGAGCAGTTCTTC

D gene: -
J gene: TRBJ1-5
V gene: TRBV5-1
clone size: few
CDR3 protein: CASSLHGANQPQHF
CDR3 DNA: TGCGCCAGCAGCTTGCATGGGGCAAATCAGCCCCAGCATTTT

D gene: TRBD1
J gene: TRBJ2-3
V gene: TRBV7-9
clone size: -
CDR3 protein: CASSPPRQGSPIDTQYF
CDR3 DNA: TGTGCCAGCAGCCCCCCCCGACAGGGGAGTCCCATAGATACGCAGTATTTT

D gene: TRBD1
J gene: TRBJ1-2
V gene: TRBV30
clone size: once
CDR3 protein: CAWSGGTGSGYTF
CDR3 DNA: TGTGCCTGGAGTGGGGGGACAGGGTCTGGCTACACCTTC

D gene: -
J gene: TRBJ1-2
V gene: TRBV27
clone size: -
CDR3 protein: CASSFGGYGYTF
CDR3 DNA: TGTGCCAGCAGTTTCGGCGGCTATGGCTACACCTTC

D gene: TRBD1
J gene: TRBJ2-7
V gene: TRBV28
clone size: -
CDR3 protein: CAITGTASPYEQYF
CDR3 DNA: TGTGCCATTACCGGGACAGCTTCACCTTACGAGCAGTACTTC

D gene: TRBD1
J gene: TRBJ1-2
V gene: TRBV6-5
clone size: -
CDR3 protein: CASSYSQGTGNYGYTF
CDR3 DNA: TGTGCCAGCAGTTACTCGCAAGGGACAGGGAACTATGGCTACACCTTC

D gene: -
J gene: TRBJ1-5
V gene: TRBV6-5
clone size: -
CDR3 protein: CASSYSRGNQPQHF
CDR3 DNA: TGTGCCAGCAGTTACTCGCGAGGGAATCAGCCCCAGCATTTT

D gene: -
J gene: TRBJ2-3
V gene: TRBV6-4
clone size: -
CDR3 protein: CASSEINGGADTQYF
CDR3 DNA: TGTGCCAGCAGTGAGATCAATGGCGGGGCAGATACGCAGTATTTT

D gene: TRBD1
J gene: TRBJ2-7
V gene: TRBV14
clone size: -
CDR3 protein: CASSPRTGGREQYF
CDR3 DNA: TGTGCCAGCAGCCCCAGGACAGGGGGCCGCGAGCAGTACTTC

D gene: -
J gene: TRBJ1-2
V gene: TRBV4-2
clone size: few
CDR3 protein: CASSQDGGLTYGYTF
CDR3 DNA: TGTGCCAGCAGCCAAGATGGCGGCCTGACTTATGGCTACACCTTC

D gene: -
J gene: TRBJ2-2
V gene: TRBV10-1
clone size: few
CDR3 protein: CASSESGVWTGELFF
CDR3 DNA: TGCGCCAGCAGTGAGTCCGGTGTCTGGACCGGGGAGCTGTTTTTT

D gene: TRBD1
J gene: TRBJ2-1
V gene: TRBV28
clone size: -
CDR3 protein: CASRGTGGLWYEQFF
CDR3 DNA: TGTGCCAGCAGGGGTACAGGGGGATTATGGTATGAGCAGTTCTTC

D gene: -
J gene: TRBJ2-7
V gene: TRBV7-9
clone size: -
CDR3 protein: CASSLAGPDYEQYF
CDR3 DNA: TGTGCCAGCAGCTTAGCGGGGCCGGACTACGAGCAGTACTTC

D gene: -
J gene: TRBJ2-5
V gene: TRBV6-1
clone size: few
CDR3 protein: CASSGPRLETQYF
CDR3 DNA: TGTGCCAGCAGTGGTCCACGGTTAGAGACCCAGTACTTC

D gene: TRBD2
J gene: TRBJ2-7
V gene: TRBV5-1
clone size: -
CDR3 protein: CASSYSAGEYEQYF
CDR3 DNA: TGCGCCAGCAGTTACTCAGCGGGGGAATACGAGCAGTACTTC

D gene: -
J gene: TRBJ2-5
V gene: TRBV5-4
clone size: -
CDR3 protein: CASSLSGFRETQYF
CDR3 DNA: TGTGCCAGCAGCTTGTCGGGGTTCCGGGAGACCCAGTACTTC

D gene: TRBD1
J gene: TRBJ1-2
V gene: TRBV7-2
clone size: -
CDR3 protein: CASSLEGQGYGYGYTF
CDR3 DNA: TGTGCCAGCAGCTTGGAGGGACAGGGTTACGGCTATGGCTACACCTTC

D gene: -
J gene: TRBJ1-2
V gene: TRBV7-9
clone size: -
CDR3 protein: CTSKAEVDGYTF
CDR3 DNA: TGTACCAGTAAGGCCGAGGTCGATGGCTACACCTTC

D gene: -
J gene: TRBJ2-5
V gene: TRBV2
clone size: -
CDR3 protein: CASSGGWDVTQYF
CDR3 DNA: TGTGCCAGCAGCGGAGGGTGGGATGTGACCCAGTACTTC

D gene: TRBD1
J gene: TRBJ2-1
V gene: TRBV11-2
clone size: few
CDR3 protein: CASSPVRDRGMRNEQFF
CDR3 DNA: TGTGCCAGCAGCCCCGTCCGGGACAGGGGTATGAGGAATGAGCAGTTCTTC

D gene: -
J gene: TRBJ1-5
V gene: TRBV7-9
clone size: few
CDR3 protein: CASSERGDQPQHF
CDR3 DNA: TGTGCCAGCAGCGAACGGGGGGATCAGCCCCAGCATTTT

D gene: -
J gene: TRBJ1-5
V gene: TRBV30
clone size: -
CDR3 protein: CAWSVQGYQPQHF
CDR3 DNA: TGTGCCTGGAGTGTTCAGGGATATCAGCCCCAGCATTTT

D gene: -
J gene: TRBJ1-2
V gene: TRBV2
clone size: -
CDR3 protein: CASSVGEGYTF
CDR3 DNA: TGTGCCAGCAGTGTAGGGGAAGGCTACACCTTC

D gene: -
J gene: TRBJ1-2
V gene: TRBV9
clone size: -
CDR3 protein: CASSASPGTGGNYGYTF
CDR3 DNA: TGTGCCAGCAGCGCGAGTCCAGGGACTGGGGGTAACTATGGCTACACCTTC

D gene: TRBD1
J gene: TRBJ1-5
V gene: TRBV2
clone size: -
CDR3 protein: CASRDRGNQPQHF
CDR3 DNA: TGTGCCAGCAGGGACAGGGGGAATCAGCCCCAGCATTTT

D gene: TRBD1
J gene: TRBJ1-1
V gene: TRBV29-1
clone size: -
CDR3 protein: CSTRQGKRAFF
CDR3 DNA: TGCAGCACACGACAGGGTAAACGGGCTTTCTTT

D gene: TRBD1
J gene: TRBJ1-1
V gene: TRBV6-5
clone size: -
CDR3 protein: CASSWSGQGNTEAFF
CDR3 DNA: TGTGCCAGCAGTTGGTCGGGACAGGGAAACACTGAAGCTTTCTTT

D gene: TRBD1
J gene: TRBJ2-3
V gene: TRBV9
clone size: -
CDR3 protein: CASSGRDSLTSTDTQYF
CDR3 DNA: TGTGCCAGCAGCGGCCGGGACAGCTTAACTAGCACAGATACGCAGTATTTT

D gene: TRBD1
J gene: TRBJ1-2
V gene: TRBV15
clone size: -
CDR3 protein: CATSRERTGGYDGYTF
CDR3 DNA: TGTGCCACCAGCAGAGAAAGGACAGGGGGCTACGATGGCTACACCTTC

D gene: TRBD2
J gene: TRBJ2-7
V gene: TRBV4-2
clone size: -
CDR3 protein: CASSQETSGARHEQYF
CDR3 DNA: TGTGCCAGCAGCCAAGAGACTAGCGGGGCTCGCCACGAGCAGTACTTC

D gene: TRBD2
J gene: TRBJ2-1
V gene: TRBV2
clone size: -
CDR3 protein: CASRTGLANEQFF
CDR3 DNA: TGTGCCAGCAGAACGGGACTAGCCAATGAGCAGTTCTTC

D gene: TRBD2
J gene: TRBJ2-3
V gene: TRBV4-1
clone size: -
CDR3 protein: CASSQAGGRADTQYF
CDR3 DNA: TGCGCCAGCAGCCAAGCGGGGGGGCGCGCAGATACGCAGTATTTT

D gene: -
J gene: TRBJ2-2
V gene: TRBV9
clone size: -
CDR3 protein: CASSSMTSPGTGELFF
CDR3 DNA: TGTGCCAGCAGCTCCATGACTAGTCCGGGCACCGGGGAGCTGTTTTTT

D gene: TRBD1
J gene: TRBJ1-1
V gene: TRBV2
clone size: few
CDR3 protein: CASSETGRTEAFF
CDR3 DNA: TGTGCCAGCAGTGAGACAGGGAGGACTGAAGCTTTCTTT

D gene: -
J gene: TRBJ2-5
V gene: TRBV30
clone size: -
CDR3 protein: CAWSVGGAETQYF
CDR3 DNA: TGTGCCTGGAGTGTCGGAGGAGCAGAGACCCAGTACTTC

D gene: TRBD1
J gene: TRBJ2-3
V gene: TRBV5-4
clone size: -
CDR3 protein: CASSWLDRVEDTQYF
CDR3 DNA: TGTGCCAGCAGCTGGTTGGACAGGGTAGAAGATACGCAGTATTTT

D gene: TRBD2
J gene: TRBJ2-3
V gene: TRBV25-1
clone size: -
CDR3 protein: CASSEAGTSTQYF
CDR3 DNA: TGTGCCAGCAGTGAAGCCGGGACTAGCACGCAGTATTTT

D gene: TRBD1
J gene: TRBJ2-7
V gene: TRBV28
clone size: -
CDR3 protein: CASSLVSTGGIYEQYF
CDR3 DNA: TGTGCCAGCAGTTTGGTCTCTACAGGGGGGATCTACGAGCAGTACTTC

D gene: -
J gene: TRBJ1-1
V gene: TRBV5-1
clone size: -
CDR3 protein: CASSPGDGTEAFF
CDR3 DNA: TGCGCCAGCAGCCCGGGGGACGGCACTGAAGCTTTCTTT

D gene: TRBD2
J gene: TRBJ2-3
V gene: TRBV28
clone size: few
CDR3 protein: CASSSRLAGADTQYF
CDR3 DNA: TGTGCCAGCAGTTCCCGACTAGCGGGGGCCGATACGCAGTATTTT